These 22 T cell receptor beta chains share one sample of origin, sequenced in a study of shared clonotypes between healthy human individuals. Measured with immunoSEQ multiplex PCR; TCRdb has only the in-frame clones, and not every one. The table includes roughly 1,500,000 clones, just under 99% detected once. Sample: naive CD4+ T cells sorted from blood. Subset given: CD45RA+ positively selected. Receptors were obtained from a man aged 30 to 45 in good health.

The V gene is TRBV9, the J gene TRBJ2-3; no firm D call. The V gene's germline CDR1 is SGDLS and CDR2 YYNGEE. The CDR3 loop spans 15 amino acids. Trimming shortened V by 0 bases and J by 1 base, and 9 bases separated the two germline ends. CDR3 amino acids: CASSVGLLGTDTQYF. The CDR3 DNA reads as TGTGCCAGCAGCGTAGGGCTGTTGGGCACAGATACGCAGTATTTT.

The V gene is TRBV9, the J gene TRBJ2-6; D uncertain. This CDR3 spans 16 amino acids. Between the trimmed V and J ends, which lost 3 bases and 4 bases, there was a span of 14 bases. CDR1 is SGDLS, CDR2 YYNGEE, per germline. The CDR3 DNA reads TGTGCCAGCAGCGCCTTTCCGGGTCGGGGGGCCAACGTCCTGACTTTC. Its protein is CASSAFPGRGANVLTF.

This CDR3 reads CASSLLATSGSPDTQYF. CDR3 DNA sequence: TGTGCCAGCAGCTTATTAGCGACTAGCGGGAGCCCAGATACGCAGTATTTT. The rearrangement joins TRBV11-2 to TRBJ2-3, with TRBD2 identical over 12 bases. The CDR3 has 17 residues. Looked up from germline, CDR1 is SGHAT and CDR2 is FQNNGV. With V trimmed by 2 bases and J by 4 bases, 7 bases remained unmatched.

The chain is built from TRBV6-1 and TRBJ1-1; no definite D call. The germline V and J ends were trimmed by 5 bases and 4 bases, with 8 bases remaining between them. The length of the CDR3 is 12 residues. Germline CDR1 is MNHNS and CDR2 is SASEGT. For the CDR3, the DNA is TGTGCCAGCAGTTTAGAGTTCACTGAAGCTTTCTTT. Amino acid sequence: CASSLEFTEAFF.

The V and J genes are TRBV7-8 and TRBJ2-7; a possible D gene is TRBD1 (6 bases). This CDR3 contains 16 residues. With 3 bases removed from V and 5 bases from J, the gap between germline ends came to 20 bases. Germline CDR1 SGHVS, CDR2 FQNEAQ. CDR3 loop: CASSFSQTGSAHEQYF. The CDR3, as DNA: TGTGCCAGCAGCTTTTCACAAACAGGGTCAGCCCACGAGCAGTACTTC.

The chain links TRBV6-1 to TRBJ1-5, with D unclear. The CDR3 runs to 14 residues. CDR1 is MNHNS, CDR2 SASEGT, per germline. Between the trimmed V and J ends, which lost 6 bases and 3 bases, there was a span of 12 bases. As DNA, the CDR3 is TGTGCCAGCAGCCATGACATGGACAATCAGCCCCAGCATTTT. This codes for CASSHDMDNQPQHF.

The chain has TRBV9 and TRBJ2-3; 7 bases are a match to TRBD2. Germline V lookup: CDR1 SGDLS, CDR2 YYNGEE. With V trimmed by 4 bases and J by 0 bases, 8 bases remained unmatched. This CDR3 spans 16 amino acids. The DNA for the CDR3 is TGTGCCAGCAGCCCCCGGGGGAGGGAGAGCACAGATACGCAGTATTTT. Residues: CASSPRGRESTDTQYF.

The genes are TRBV9 and TRBJ1-2; D is possibly TRBD1 (6 bases). This CDR3 has 13 residues. Trimming pared 3 bases from V and 7 bases from J, leaving 13 bases between. CDR1 and CDR2 (germline): SGDLS, YYNGEE. For the CDR3, the DNA is TGTGCCAGCAGCGCCAGGGGAGCTGGTGGCTACACCTTC. It specifies CASSARGAGGYTF. The full variable domain, its missing parts supplied by reference TRBV9 and TRBJ1-2, is DSGVTQTPKHLITATGQRVTLRCSPRSGDLSVYWYQQSLDQGLQFLIQYYNGEERAKGNILERFSAQQFPDLHSELNLSSLELGDSALYFCASSARGAGGYTFGSGTRLTVV.

This sequence joins TRBV27 and TRBJ1-5, with D possibly TRBD1 on 6 matching bases. Trimming pared 3 bases from V and 0 bases from J, leaving 12 bases between. The germline gives CDR1 MNHEY, CDR2 SMNVEV (reference sequence). The CDR3 covers 16 residues. Here the CDR3 reads CASSFASGASNQPQHF. CDR3 nucleotides: TGTGCCAGCAGTTTCGCCTCGGGGGCTAGCAATCAGCCCCAGCATTTT.

Comments on this clone: Other DNA sequences in the same sample also yield this CDR3. The chain is built from TRBV5-1 and TRBJ2-7, with 7 bases lining up with TRBD1. Trimming removed 2 bases from V and 0 bases from J; junction bases left unmatched: 2. Germline values: CDR1 SGHRS, CDR2 YFSETQ. This CDR3 is built from 14 residues. The CDR3 coding sequence is TGCGCCAGCAGCTTAGGGGACAGCTCCTACGAGCAGTACTTC. It translates to CASSLGDSSYEQYF.

The chain is built from TRBV19 and TRBJ2-3; no definite D call. Germline loops: CDR1 LNHDA, CDR2 SQIVND (reference sequence). Trimming took off 3 bases at V and 4 bases at J, with 8 bases between the two ends. The CDR3 totals 13 residues. In nucleotides, the CDR3 is TGTGCCAGTAGTATTCAGGTCTCAGATACGCAGTATTTT. The encoded protein is CASSIQVSDTQYF.

The genes are TRBV30 and TRBJ1-1, with TRBD1 identical over 10 bases. In germline, CDR1 is GTSNPN, CDR2 SVGIG (reference sequence). The CDR3 runs 13 residues. The junction had 1 base not matched to a gene; V was cut back by 3 bases and J by 3 bases. CDR3 loop: CAWSGTGDTEAFF. In DNA form, the CDR3 reads TGTGCCTGGAGCGGGACAGGGGACACTGAAGCTTTCTTT.

The chain employs TRBV6-5 and TRBJ2-5; no clear D gene. This CDR3 has 13 amino acids. Germline V lookup: CDR1 MNHEY, CDR2 SVGAGI. Trimming cost V 6 bases and J 2 bases, with 10 bases left between them. For the CDR3, the DNA is TGTGCCAGCAGGGCCTTGTGGCAAGAGACCCAGTACTTC. Its translation: CASRALWQETQYF.

The genes are TRBV30 and TRBJ2-2; the match to TRBD2 covers 13 bases. The CDR3 has 20 residues. V trimming: 0 bases; J trimming: 3 bases; junction bases outside the gene matches: 13. Germline V gene data show CDR1 as GTSNPN and CDR2 as SVGIG (reference sequence). CDR3 sequence (DNA): TGTGCCTGGAGTGTACCCCTCCTCGGACTAGCGGGAGCCTACACCGGGGAGCTGTTTTTT. It encodes CAWSVPLLGLAGAYTGELFF.

The gene calls are TRBV29-1 and TRBJ1-3; D not certain. The V end was cut by 5 bases, the J end by 0 bases, with 14 bases between. The CDR3 totals 15 residues. CDR1 SQVTM and CDR2 ANQGSEA come from the germline V gene. DNA for the CDR3: TGCAGCGTTTCTCCGGGGTCGGGCTCTGGAAACACCATATATTTT. Translated, it gives CSVSPGSGSGNTIYF.

This clone was seen once. The rearrangement links TRBV5-1 to TRBJ1-2; D call uncertain. The germline V gene has CDR1 SGHRS and CDR2 YFSETQ. The CDR3 is made up of 15 amino acids. Trimming removed 3 bases from V and 3 bases from J, with 15 bases in between. CDR3 sequence (DNA): TGCGCCAGCAGCTCGCCACCTAGGTTGGACTATGGCTACACCTTC. Its translation: CASSSPPRLDYGYTF.

This chain connects TRBV5-1 to TRBJ2-1; TRBD2 matches 10 bases. Germline V gene lookup returns CDR1 SGHRS and CDR2 YFSETQ. Trimming at V came to 9 bases and at J to 6 bases, leaving 15 bases not matched to a gene. The CDR3 length is 16 residues. The DNA of the CDR3 is TGCGCCAATAACTCTCCCGTAGCGGGAGGTTCCAATGAGCAGTTCTTC. It codes for CANNSPVAGGSNEQFF.

This rearrangement joins TRBV28 to TRBJ2-7; D might be TRBD2 (6 bases). CDR3 length: 13 amino acids. V was cut by 7 bases and J by 1 base, with 11 bases left in between. Germline CDR1 is MDHEN and CDR2 is SYDVKM. Here the CDR3 reads CASIGGYSYEQYF. The CDR3 region has the DNA TGTGCCAGCATTGGGGGGTATTCCTACGAGCAGTACTTC.

The rearrangement joins TRBV9 to TRBJ1-1; a weak D match, TRBD1 (6 bases). The CDR3 length is 13 residues. The germline CDR1 and CDR2 sequences are SGDLS and YYNGEE. V was pared by 4 bases and J by 3 bases, with 10 bases between. The CDR3 DNA follows: TGTGCCAGCAGCCTAGGGGGGGACACTGAAGCTTTCTTT. It is translated as CASSLGGDTEAFF.

The chain links TRBV7-9 to TRBJ1-4; D might be TRBD1 (5 bases). The CDR3 covers 15 residues. Germline CDR1 and CDR2: SEHNR and FQNEAQ (reference sequence). The germline V and J ends were trimmed by 5 bases and 4 bases, with 14 bases remaining between them. CDR3 region: CASSAQGAVNEKLFF. DNA for the CDR3: TGTGCCAGCAGCGCCCAGGGAGCCGTTAATGAAAAACTGTTTTTT. The variable domain in full, with the rest retrieved from reference TRBV7-9 and TRBJ1-4, is DTGVSQNPRHKITKRGQNVTFRCDPISEHNRLYWYRQTLGQGPEFLTYFQNEAQLEKSRLLSDRFSAERPKGSFSTLEIQRTEQGDSAMYLCASSAQGAVNEKLFFGSGTQLSVL.

As for this clone: Other DNA sequences in the same sample also yield this CDR3. The chain links TRBV19 to TRBJ1-5; 8 nucleotides line up with TRBD1. Looked up from germline, CDR1 is LNHDA and CDR2 is SQIVND (reference sequence). The V gene end was trimmed by 5 bases and the J gene end by 4 bases; junction bases not matched to a gene: 7. This CDR3 is 15 amino acids long. Here the CDR3 reads CASSRDRGLNQPQHF. The CDR3 coding sequence is TGTGCCAGTAGTCGTGACAGGGGTCTGAATCAGCCCCAGCATTTT.

A single count supports this clone. The chain recombines TRBV27 with TRBJ2-7; possible D gene TRBD1, 5 bases. Trimming took 2 bases from V and 7 from J, leaving 9 bases between them. The CDR3 is made up of 12 amino acids. The germline V gene has CDR1 MNHEY and CDR2 SMNVEV (reference sequence). The CDR3 nucleotides read TGTGCCAGCAGTTTAGGGGCTGGGGAGCAGTACTTC. It codes for CASSLGAGEQYF.